These 25 T cell receptor beta chains were sequenced from one sample in a study of blood T cell repertoires in COVID-19. Clones were sequenced by immunoSEQ multiplex PCR, and TCRdb holds only the in-frame ones, with some missing. In the table there are just under 150,000 clones, more than 80% of which are singletons. Specimen: peripheral blood. The receptors shown here come from a human donor in a cohort sampled during active COVID-19.

This clone appeared a few times. J is TRBJ1-5 and V is TRBV28; no clear D. Germline loops: CDR1 MDHEN, CDR2 SYDVKM. V was cut by 2 bases and J by 9 bases, with 8 bases left in between. CDR3 size: 12 residues. In nucleotides, the CDR3 is TGTGCCAGCAGTTTACGGTTATCGCCCCAGCATTTT. Translating it yields CASSLRLSPQHF.

V usage is TRBV6-6 and J usage is TRBJ2-7; possibly TRBD2 for D (7 bases). Germline CDR1 is MNHNY and CDR2 is SVGAGI (reference sequence). V was pared by 8 bases and J by 7 bases, with 18 bases between. CDR3 size: 13 residues. As DNA, the CDR3 is TGTGCCAGCGCCCTAGGGGGGGATAGGGAGCAGTACTTC. It specifies CASALGGDREQYF.

This sequence joins TRBV7-6 and TRBJ1-3; 12 positions match TRBD1. CDR1 is SGHVS, CDR2 FNYEAQ, per germline. Trimming took 1 base from V and 0 from J; bases not matched to a gene: 4. The CDR3 loop spans 18 amino acids. The CDR3 DNA follows: TGTGCCAGCAGCTTAGGGCCGGGACAGGGGGCCTCTGGAAACACCATATATTTT. Its protein product is CASSLGPGQGASGNTIYF. The variable domain in full, with the rest retrieved from reference TRBV7-6 and TRBJ1-3, is GAGVSQSPRYKVTKRGQDVALRCDPISGHVSLYWYRQALGQGPEFLTYFNYEAQQDKSGLPNDRFSAERPEGSISTLTIQRTEQRDSAMYRCASSLGPGQGASGNTIYFGEGSWLTVV.

A single count supports this clone. The V call is TRBV6-5, the J call TRBJ2-3, with 7 nucleotides matching TRBD1. Germline CDR1 is MNHEY and CDR2 is SVGAGI. This CDR3 region has 13 residues. J lost 0 bases, V lost 11 bases, and 5 bases had no gene match. This CDR3 is CAGGQASTDTQYF. Here the CDR3 DNA reads TGTGCCGGTGGACAGGCTAGCACAGATACGCAGTATTTT.

The rearrangement joins TRBV19 to TRBJ2-7; 7 bases align to TRBD1. Germline lookup yields CDR1 LNHDA and CDR2 SQIVND (reference sequence). The CDR3 contains 13 residues. J gave up 3 bases and V 6 bases, and 5 bases lay outside the gene matches. Written as DNA, the CDR3 is TGTGCCAGTAGCAGGGGGATAGGCTACGAGCAGTACTTC. This translates into CASSRGIGYEQYF.

J is TRBJ2-7 and V is TRBV19, with TRBD1 identical over 7 bases. With 5 bases clipped from V and 4 bases from J, the junction kept 8 bases outside the gene matches. This CDR3 region has 14 residues. Germline loops: CDR1 LNHDA, CDR2 SQIVND (reference sequence). CDR3 sequence: CASSLEGGVYEQYF. The CDR3 region has the DNA TGTGCCAGTAGTCTCGAAGGGGGCGTATACGAGCAGTACTTC.

This rearrangement joins TRBV11-2 to TRBJ2-3, with a weak D call TRBD1 (6 bases). The CDR3 has 15 amino acids. Trimming removed 0 bases from V and 2 bases from J, with 9 bases in between. Germline loops: CDR1 SGHAT, CDR2 FQNNGV. CDR3 DNA sequence: TGTGCCAGCAGCTTAGACAGGGGCCACACAGATACGCAGTATTTT. Translated, it gives CASSLDRGHTDTQYF.

This clone was seen a handful of times. The rearrangement joins TRBV3-1 (or the pseudogene TRBV3-2) to TRBJ2-1; D is unclear. V gave up 11 bases and J gave up 0 bases, with 17 bases separating them. Germline loops: CDR1 LGHDT, CDR2 YNNKEL (reference sequence). This CDR3 contains 15 residues. DNA of the CDR3: TGTGCCGCCACCCGAGCCGGCGGCTCCTACAATGAGCAGTTCTTC. This sequence encodes CAATRAGGSYNEQFF.

The chain couples TRBV19 to TRBJ1-5; D call uncertain. This CDR3 has 15 residues. V was shortened by 5 bases and J by 0 bases, with 11 bases between the two germline ends. Germline V gene data show CDR1 as LNHDA and CDR2 as SQIVND (reference sequence). This chain's CDR3 is CASSVSSYSNQPQHF. In DNA, the CDR3 is TGTGCCAGTAGTGTAAGCTCTTATAGCAATCAGCCCCAGCATTTT.

This clone was seen only a few times. The chain employs TRBV30 and TRBJ2-3; TRBD2 aligns across 10 bases. V gave up 2 bases and J gave up 2 bases; unmatched junction bases: 4. The CDR3 is 15 residues long. Germline-derived CDR1 and CDR2 are GTSNPN and SVGIG (reference sequence). CDR3 protein: CAWSKLAGSTDTQYF. The DNA for the CDR3 is TGTGCCTGGAGTAAACTAGCGGGGTCCACAGATACGCAGTATTTT. Filled out from reference TRBV30 and TRBJ2-3, the complete variable domain reads SQTIHQWPATLVQPVGSPLSLECTVEGTSNPNLYWYRQAAGRGLQLLFYSVGIGQISSEVPQNLSASRPQDRQFILSSKKLLLSDSGFYLCAWSKLAGSTDTQYFGPGTRLTVL.

The V call is TRBV3-1 (or the pseudogene TRBV3-2), the J call TRBJ2-3; 8 bases fit TRBD2. This CDR3 is 16 amino acids long. V trimming: 4 bases; J trimming: 2 bases; junction bases outside the gene matches: 8. Germline CDR1 and CDR2: LGHDT and YNNKEL (reference sequence). CDR3 in amino acids: CASSLSAGAPTDTQYF. DNA for the CDR3: TGTGCCAGCAGCCTATCAGCGGGGGCCCCCACAGATACGCAGTATTTT.

This clone was counted between two and nine times. The chain combines TRBV9 with TRBJ1-3; no firm D call. Per germline, CDR1 SGDLS and CDR2 YYNGEE. Trimming cost V 7 bases and J 3 bases, with 11 bases left between them. This CDR3 is built from 13 residues. The CDR3 DNA reads as TGTGCCAGCTCCAGAGGCGATGGAAACACCATATATTTT. It translates to CASSRGDGNTIYF. The entire variable domain, with the rest obtained from reference TRBV9 and TRBJ1-3, is as follows: DSGVTQTPKHLITATGQRVTLRCSPRSGDLSVYWYQQSLDQGLQFLIQYYNGEERAKGNILERFSAQQFPDLHSELNLSSLELGDSALYFCASSRGDGNTIYFGEGSWLTVV.

The CDR3 nucleotides read TGTGCCAGCAGCCCCTTCGCCGGGACTAGCGGCACCGGGGAGCTGTTTTTT. Its protein product is CASSPFAGTSGTGELFF. The chain recombines TRBV7-3 with TRBJ2-2, with TRBD2 matching 11 bases. CDR3 length: 17 residues. CDR1 is SGHTA and CDR2 is FQGTGA in the germline V gene. V lost 5 bases and J lost 4; bases outside the gene matches: 9. Full variable domain (rest looked up from reference TRBV7-3 and TRBJ2-2): GAGVSQTPSNKVTEKGKYVELRCDPISGHTALYWYRQSLGQGPEFLIYFQGTGAADDSGLPNDRFFAVRPEGSVSTLKIQRTERGDSAVYLCASSPFAGTSGTGELFFGEGSRLTVL.

The chain joins TRBV10-1 to TRBJ2-2; a weak D match, TRBD2 (5 bases). This CDR3 has 14 amino acids. Per the germline V gene, CDR1 is WNHNN and CDR2 is SYGVQD (reference sequence). Trimming removed 7 bases from V and 3 bases from J, with 12 bases in between. The DNA for the CDR3 is TGCGCCAGCAATGACCCGCGGGACACCGGGGAGCTGTTTTTT. This gives the protein CASNDPRDTGELFF.

The genes are TRBV7-3 and TRBJ1-1; possible D gene TRBD1, 5 bases. CDR1 and CDR2 from the germline V gene are SGHTA and FQGTGA. The CDR3 extends over 15 amino acids. V dropped 2 bases and J dropped 5 bases, with 15 bases sitting between them. CDR3 loop: CASSLSGVGGTEAFF. CDR3 nucleotides: TGTGCCAGCAGCTTATCTGGGGTCGGGGGAACTGAAGCTTTCTTT.

The chain joins TRBV6-2 or TRBV6-3 to TRBJ2-7, with D possibly TRBD1 on 6 matching bases. Germline assignment: CDR1 MNHEY and CDR2 SVGEGT. Trimming removed 2 bases from V and 2 bases from J, with 13 bases in between. The CDR3 runs 15 residues. The CDR3 coding sequence is TGTGCCAGCAGTTACCTTCCCTCAGGGGCCTACGAGCAGTACGTC. This gives the protein CASSYLPSGAYEQYV.

The chain carries TRBV12-5 and TRBJ2-5; D is undetermined. This CDR3 contains 13 residues. Between the trimmed V and J ends, which lost 2 bases and 4 bases, there was a span of 8 bases. Germline loops: CDR1 LGHNT, CDR2 FRNRAP. In DNA, the CDR3 is TGTGCTAGTGGTTTGCCTCTAGGAGAGACCCAGTACTTC. Its translation: CASGLPLGETQYF. The full variable domain, its missing parts supplied by reference TRBV12-5 and TRBJ2-5, is DARVTQTPRHKVTEMGQEVTMRCQPILGHNTVFWYRQTMMQGLELLAYFRNRAPLDDSGMPKDRFSAEMPDATLATLKIQPSEPRDSAVYFCASGLPLGETQYFGPGTRLLVL.

This chain connects TRBV29-1 to TRBJ2-1, with 7 positions matching TRBD1. The CDR3 has 13 residues. V lost 6 bases, J lost 8 bases, and 10 bases stayed unmatched. Germline CDR1 and CDR2: SQVTM and ANQGSEA. The CDR3 here is CSVENRGVDEQFF. CDR3 bases: TGCAGCGTGGAAAACAGGGGCGTGGATGAGCAGTTCTTC.

A single count supports this clone. The chain links TRBV28 to TRBJ2-3, with unresolved D. Trimming left V 1 base short and J 3 bases short, with 5 bases between. Germline values: CDR1 MDHEN, CDR2 SYDVKM. There are 13 residues in the CDR3. The DNA of the CDR3 is TGTGCCAGCAGTTTATCCGGGACAGATACGCAGTATTTT. It yields the protein CASSLSGTDTQYF. Using reference TRBV28 and TRBJ2-3 for the parts outside the CDR3, the full variable domain is DVKVTQSSRYLVKRTGEKVFLECVQDMDHENMFWYRQDPGLGLRLIYFSYDVKMKEKGDIPEGYSVSREKKERFSLILESASTNQTSMYLCASSLSGTDTQYFGPGTRLTVL.

This chain uses TRBV5-1 with TRBJ2-4; TRBD1 matches at 9 bases. V lost 4 bases, J lost 8 bases, and 10 bases stayed unmatched. Germline CDR1 and CDR2: SGHRS and YFSETQ. CDR3 length: 15 amino acids. CDR3 residues: CASSVTGGAVHIQYF. The CDR3 DNA reads as TGCGCCAGCAGCGTAACAGGGGGCGCGGTTCACATTCAGTACTTC.

The rearrangement joins TRBV27 to TRBJ2-2; a possible D gene is TRBD2 (6 bases). The germline CDR1 and CDR2 sequences are MNHEY and SMNVEV (reference sequence). This CDR3 is built from 17 residues. V was clipped by 2 bases and J by 4 bases, with 17 bases between them. Here the CDR3 DNA reads TGTGCCAGCAGTTTAAACTTAGCGTTGGGGGGCACCGGGGAGCTGTTTTTT. Amino acids: CASSLNLALGGTGELFF.

This clone occurred once. V and J are TRBV2 and TRBJ1-2; D not certain. This CDR3 comprises 14 residues. V lost 3 bases to trimming and J lost 6 bases, with 14 bases between them. From germline, CDR1 is SNHLY and CDR2 FYNNEI. CDR3 coding DNA: TGTGCCAGCAGTGACTTTGCCAGTCTCCATGGCTACACCTTC. It codes for CASSDFASLHGYTF.

V gene TRBV28 combines with J gene TRBJ1-3; 11 nucleotides agree with TRBD1. Germline V lookup: CDR1 MDHEN, CDR2 SYDVKM. V gave up 3 bases and J gave up 1 base; unmatched junction bases: 14. The CDR3 has 20 amino acids. CDR3 residues: CASSLWGEGTGGESGNTIYF. Written as DNA, the CDR3 is TGTGCCAGCAGTTTGTGGGGTGAGGGGACAGGGGGAGAGTCTGGAAACACCATATATTTT.

V and J are TRBV27 and TRBJ2-7, with 7 bases that match TRBD2. The CDR3 sequence is 12 residues long. V shed 6 bases, J shed 3 bases, and the junction held 2 bases outside the gene matches. The germline gives CDR1 MNHEY, CDR2 SMNVEV (reference sequence). DNA of the CDR3: TGTGCCAGCAGGGGAGGGGTCTACGAGCAGTACTTC. This gives the protein CASRGGVYEQYF.

This clone was seen more than once but under ten times. The chain joins TRBV6-4 to TRBJ1-3; unclear D gene. CDR1 is MRHNA, CDR2 SNTAGT, per germline. The CDR3 contains 15 residues. Trimming took off 3 bases at V and 5 bases at J, with 14 bases between the two ends. The CDR3 nucleotides read TGTGCCAGCAGTGAGAAAGGAGCTTCTAGAAACACCATATATTTT. It yields the protein CASSEKGASRNTIYF.